The clone carrying this TCR beta chain was observed a single time. Its antigen remains unknown. TCRdb's copy holds only in-frame clones and misses some; the assay was immunoSEQ multiplex PCR. The data show about 10,000 clones, around 62% seen once. These data belong to a study of CD4+ T cells in melanoma. Overall study findings and caveats: Reportedly, melanoma neoantigen-specific CD4+ T cells showed varied differentiation states.

The sequenced sample consisted of cells from a culture (not recorded whether cultured in vitro). This sequence was found in a human donor with melanoma.

The CDR3 here is CAISESQGGEKLFF. The CDR3 DNA is TGTGCCATCAGTGAGTCGCAGGGCGGTGAAAAACTGTTTTTT. The rearrangement uses TRBV10-3 and TRBJ1-4; tentatively, D is TRBD1 (5 bases). The V end lost 0 bases, the J end lost 7 bases, and 9 bases lay between the germline ends. The CDR3 sequence is 14 residues long. CDR1 ENHRY and CDR2 SYGVKD come from the germline V gene.